This T cell receptor beta chain was sequenced in a study of beta chain features in type 1 diabetes. Study-wide results and caveats: PCR could preferentially amplify shorter templates, alike in patients and controls. TCRB CDR3 length was moderately but significantly reduced in all four CD4+ subsets of Type 1 diabetes patients. Unsettled here was the matter of whether HLA type influences TCRB rearrangement.

The investigators reverse transcribed all of the isolated RNA, so they sequenced expressed TCRB transcripts. Profiled with immunoSEQ multiplex PCR; TCRdb holds only in-frame clones, not every one. Here the sample spans roughly 450,000 clones, roughly an eighth being singletons. By way of CD45RO/CCR7/CD25/CD127/CD95/CD27, the CD4+ regulatory, stem cell-like memory, central memory and naive cells were sorted. V was cut by 3 bases and J by 5 bases, with 13 bases left in between. Per the germline V gene, CDR1 is SGHTA and CDR2 is FQGTGA. The CDR3 sequence is 14 residues long. This clone appeared once. Antigen specificity is unknown.

The material sequenced was naive CD4+ T cells from blood. V gene TRBV7-3 combines with J gene TRBJ2-5; possibly TRBD2 for D (6 bases). This receptor was identified in a woman between 18 and 29 years old in good health. This CDR3 reads CASSFKGGGETQYF. The CDR3, as DNA: TGTGCCAGCAGCTTCAAAGGCGGAGGGGAGACCCAGTACTTC.